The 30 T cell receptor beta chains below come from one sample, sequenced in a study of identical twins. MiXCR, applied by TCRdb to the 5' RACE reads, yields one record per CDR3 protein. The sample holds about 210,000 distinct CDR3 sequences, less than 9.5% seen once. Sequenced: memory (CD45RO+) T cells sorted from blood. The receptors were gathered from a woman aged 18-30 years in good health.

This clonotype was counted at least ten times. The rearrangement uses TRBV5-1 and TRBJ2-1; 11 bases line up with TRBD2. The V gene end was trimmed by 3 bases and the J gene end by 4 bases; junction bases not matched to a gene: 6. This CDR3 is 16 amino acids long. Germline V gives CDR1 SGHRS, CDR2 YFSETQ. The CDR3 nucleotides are TGCGCCAGCAGCTCGGGACTAGCGGATTATTACAATGAGCAGTTCTTC. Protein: CASSSGLADYYNEQFF. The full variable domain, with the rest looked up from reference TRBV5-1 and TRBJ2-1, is KAGVTQTPRYLIKTRGQQVTLSCSPISGHRSVSWYQQTPGQGLQFLFEYFSETQRNKGNFPGRFSGRQFSNSRSEMNVSTLELGDSALYLCASSSGLADYYNEQFFGPGTRLTVL.

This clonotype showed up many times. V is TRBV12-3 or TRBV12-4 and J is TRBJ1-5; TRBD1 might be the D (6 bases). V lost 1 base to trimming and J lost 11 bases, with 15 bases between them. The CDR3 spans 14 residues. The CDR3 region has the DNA TGTGCCAGCAGTTTAGTCACAGGGTCAGGGTCCCAGCATTTT. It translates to CASSLVTGSGSQHF.

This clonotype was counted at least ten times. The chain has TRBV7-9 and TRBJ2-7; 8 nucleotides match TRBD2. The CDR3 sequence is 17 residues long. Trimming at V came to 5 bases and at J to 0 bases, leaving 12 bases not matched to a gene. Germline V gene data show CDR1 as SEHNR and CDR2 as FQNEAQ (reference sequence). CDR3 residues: CASSHWGAGDSSYEQYF. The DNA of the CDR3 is TGTGCCAGCAGCCACTGGGGAGCGGGAGACAGCTCCTACGAGCAGTACTTC. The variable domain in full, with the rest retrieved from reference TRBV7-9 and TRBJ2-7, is DTGVSQNPRHKITKRGQNVTFRCDPISEHNRLYWYRQTLGQGPEFLTYFQNEAQLEKSRLLSDRFSAERPKGSFSTLEIQRTEQGDSAMYLCASSHWGAGDSSYEQYFGPGTRLTVT.

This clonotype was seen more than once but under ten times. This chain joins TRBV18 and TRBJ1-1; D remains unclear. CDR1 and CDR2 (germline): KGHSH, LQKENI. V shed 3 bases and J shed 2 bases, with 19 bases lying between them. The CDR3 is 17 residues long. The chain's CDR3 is CASSPLALGPGNTEAFF. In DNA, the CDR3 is TGTGCCAGCTCACCCCTCGCATTAGGGCCAGGCAACACTGAAGCTTTCTTT.

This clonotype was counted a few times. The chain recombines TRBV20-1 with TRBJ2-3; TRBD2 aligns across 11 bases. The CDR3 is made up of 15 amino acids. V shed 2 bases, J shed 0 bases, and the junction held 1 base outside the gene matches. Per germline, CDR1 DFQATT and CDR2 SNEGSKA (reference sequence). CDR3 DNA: TGCAGTGCTAGAACTAGCGGGAGAAGCACAGATACGCAGTATTTT. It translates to CSARTSGRSTDTQYF.

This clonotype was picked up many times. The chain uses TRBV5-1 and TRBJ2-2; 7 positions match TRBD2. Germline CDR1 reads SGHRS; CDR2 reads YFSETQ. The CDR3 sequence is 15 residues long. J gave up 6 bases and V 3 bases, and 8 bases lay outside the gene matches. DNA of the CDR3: TGCGCCAGCAGCTCTGTAGCGGGCGGCGCCGGGGAGCTGTTTTTT. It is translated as CASSSVAGGAGELFF.

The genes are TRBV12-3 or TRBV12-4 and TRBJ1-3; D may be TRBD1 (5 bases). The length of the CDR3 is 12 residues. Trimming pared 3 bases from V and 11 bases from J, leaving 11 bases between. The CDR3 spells CASSFSGSAIYF. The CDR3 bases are TGTGCCAGCAGTTTTTCAGGGTCCGCCATATATTTT.

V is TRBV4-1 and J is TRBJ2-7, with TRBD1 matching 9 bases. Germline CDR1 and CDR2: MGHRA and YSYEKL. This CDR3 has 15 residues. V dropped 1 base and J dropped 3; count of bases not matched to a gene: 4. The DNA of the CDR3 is TGCGCCAGCAGCCAAGGGACAGGGGTCCTCTACGAGCAGTACTTC. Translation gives CASSQGTGVLYEQYF.

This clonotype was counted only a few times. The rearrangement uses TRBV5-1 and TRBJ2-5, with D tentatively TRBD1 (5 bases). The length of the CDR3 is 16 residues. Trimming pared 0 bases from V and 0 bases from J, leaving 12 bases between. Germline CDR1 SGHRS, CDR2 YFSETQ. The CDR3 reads CASSLGGQAYQETQYF. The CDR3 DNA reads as TGCGCCAGCAGCTTGGGGGGCCAAGCGTACCAAGAGACCCAGTACTTC.

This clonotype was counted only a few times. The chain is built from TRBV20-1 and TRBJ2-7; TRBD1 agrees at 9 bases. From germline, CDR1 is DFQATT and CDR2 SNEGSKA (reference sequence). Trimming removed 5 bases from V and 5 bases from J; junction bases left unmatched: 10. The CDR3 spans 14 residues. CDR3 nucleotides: TGCAGTGCTGGGGGAGGGACAGGGAAGAACGAGCAGTACTTC. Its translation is CSAGGGTGKNEQYF.

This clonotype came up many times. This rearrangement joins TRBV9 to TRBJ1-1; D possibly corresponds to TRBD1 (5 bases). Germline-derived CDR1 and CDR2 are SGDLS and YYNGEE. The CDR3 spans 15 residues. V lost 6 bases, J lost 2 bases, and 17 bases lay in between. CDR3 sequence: CASTRSGHLNTEAFF. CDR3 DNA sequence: TGTGCCAGCACAAGATCAGGACACCTCAACACTGAAGCTTTCTTT. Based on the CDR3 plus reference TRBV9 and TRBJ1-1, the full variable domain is DSGVTQTPKHLITATGQRVTLRCSPRSGDLSVYWYQQSLDQGLQFLIQYYNGEERAKGNILERFSAQQFPDLHSELNLSSLELGDSALYFCASTRSGHLNTEAFFGQGTRLTVV.

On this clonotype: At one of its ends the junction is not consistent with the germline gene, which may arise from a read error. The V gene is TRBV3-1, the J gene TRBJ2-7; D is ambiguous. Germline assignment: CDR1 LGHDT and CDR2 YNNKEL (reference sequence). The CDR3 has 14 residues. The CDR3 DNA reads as TGTGCCCGCAGCCAACTTGGGATCTCCTACGAGCAGTACTTC. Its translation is CARSQLGISYEQYF.

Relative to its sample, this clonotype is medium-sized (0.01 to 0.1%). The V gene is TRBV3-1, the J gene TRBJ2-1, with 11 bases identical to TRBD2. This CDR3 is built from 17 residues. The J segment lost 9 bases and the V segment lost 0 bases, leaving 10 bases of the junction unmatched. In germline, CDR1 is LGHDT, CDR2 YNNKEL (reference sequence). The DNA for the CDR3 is TGTGCCAGCAGCCAAGAGGTAGCGGGGGGGCCTGGTAGTGAGCAGTTCTTC. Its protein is CASSQEVAGGPGSEQFF.

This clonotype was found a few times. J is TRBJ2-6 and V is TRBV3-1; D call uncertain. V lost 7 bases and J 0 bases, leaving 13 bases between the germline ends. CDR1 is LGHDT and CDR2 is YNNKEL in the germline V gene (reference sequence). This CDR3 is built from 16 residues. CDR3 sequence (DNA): TGTGCCAGCACCAGGACGGTTAGCTCTGGGGCCAACGTCCTGACTTTC. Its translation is CASTRTVSSGANVLTF. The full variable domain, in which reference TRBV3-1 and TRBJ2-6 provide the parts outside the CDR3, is DTAVSQTPKYLVTQMGNDKSIKCEQNLGHDTMYWYKQDSKKFLKIMFSYNNKELIINETVPNRFSPKSPDKAHLNLHINSLELGDSAVYFCASTRTVSSGANVLTFGAGSRLTVL.

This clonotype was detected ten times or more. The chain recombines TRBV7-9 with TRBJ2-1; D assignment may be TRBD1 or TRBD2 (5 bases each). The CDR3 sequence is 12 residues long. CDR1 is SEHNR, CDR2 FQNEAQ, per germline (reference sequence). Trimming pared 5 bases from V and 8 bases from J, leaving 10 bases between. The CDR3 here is CASSPLGDEQFF. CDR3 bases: TGTGCCAGCAGCCCCCTGGGGGATGAGCAGTTCTTC. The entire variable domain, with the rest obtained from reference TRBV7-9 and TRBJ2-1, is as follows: DTGVSQNPRHKITKRGQNVTFRCDPISEHNRLYWYRQTLGQGPEFLTYFQNEAQLEKSRLLSDRFSAERPKGSFSTLEIQRTEQGDSAMYLCASSPLGDEQFFGPGTRLTVL.

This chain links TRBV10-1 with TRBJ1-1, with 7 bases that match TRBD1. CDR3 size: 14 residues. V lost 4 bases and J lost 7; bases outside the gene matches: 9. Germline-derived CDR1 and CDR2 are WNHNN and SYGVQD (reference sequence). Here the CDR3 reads CASSVYRGLGEAFF. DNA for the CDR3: TGCGCCAGCAGTGTTTACAGGGGATTGGGTGAAGCTTTCTTT.

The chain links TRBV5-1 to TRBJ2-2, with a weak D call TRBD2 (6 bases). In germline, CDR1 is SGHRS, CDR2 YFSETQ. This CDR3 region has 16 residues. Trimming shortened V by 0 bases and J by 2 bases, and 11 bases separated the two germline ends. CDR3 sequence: CASSLASVVNTGELFF. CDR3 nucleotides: TGCGCCAGCAGCTTGGCTAGCGTAGTTAACACCGGGGAGCTGTTTTTT.

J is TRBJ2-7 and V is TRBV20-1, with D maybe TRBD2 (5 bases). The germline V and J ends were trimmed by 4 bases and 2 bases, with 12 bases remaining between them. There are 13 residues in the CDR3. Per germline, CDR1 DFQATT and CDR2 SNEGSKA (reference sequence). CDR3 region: CSANVRAPYEQYF. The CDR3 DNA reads TGCAGTGCTAACGTGAGGGCCCCCTACGAGCAGTACTTC.

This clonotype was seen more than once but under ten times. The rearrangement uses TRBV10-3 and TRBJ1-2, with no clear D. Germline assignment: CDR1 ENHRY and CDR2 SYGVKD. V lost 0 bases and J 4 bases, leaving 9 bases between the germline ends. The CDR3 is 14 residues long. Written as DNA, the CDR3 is TGTGCCATCAGTGAGTCTCGGGCCGTCTATGGCTACACCTTC. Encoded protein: CAISESRAVYGYTF.

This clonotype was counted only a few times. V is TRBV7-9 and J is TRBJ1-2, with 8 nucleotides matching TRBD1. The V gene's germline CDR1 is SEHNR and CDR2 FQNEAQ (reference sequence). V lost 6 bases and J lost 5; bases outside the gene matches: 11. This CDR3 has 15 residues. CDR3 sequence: CASRQPGTGRYGYTF. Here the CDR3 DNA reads TGTGCCAGCAGGCAACCCGGGACAGGACGATATGGCTACACCTTC.

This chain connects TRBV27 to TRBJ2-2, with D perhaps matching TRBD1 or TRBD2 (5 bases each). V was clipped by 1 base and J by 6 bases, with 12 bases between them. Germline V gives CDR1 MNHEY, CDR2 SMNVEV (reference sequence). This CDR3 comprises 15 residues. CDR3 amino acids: CASSLLGTSAGELFF. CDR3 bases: TGTGCCAGCAGTTTATTGGGGACCAGCGCCGGGGAGCTGTTTTTT.

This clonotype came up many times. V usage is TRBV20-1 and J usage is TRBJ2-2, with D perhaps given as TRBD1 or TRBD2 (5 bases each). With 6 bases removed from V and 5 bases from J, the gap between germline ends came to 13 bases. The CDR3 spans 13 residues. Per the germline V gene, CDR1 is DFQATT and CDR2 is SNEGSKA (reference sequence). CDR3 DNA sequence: TGCAGTGCCACGAATGAGGGGACCGGGGAGCTGTTTTTT. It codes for CSATNEGTGELFF.

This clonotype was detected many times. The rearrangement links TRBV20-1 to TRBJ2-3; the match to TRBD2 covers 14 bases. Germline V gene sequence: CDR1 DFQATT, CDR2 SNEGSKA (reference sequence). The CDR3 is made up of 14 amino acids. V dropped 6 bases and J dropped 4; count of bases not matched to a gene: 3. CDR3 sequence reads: CSAAGLAGADTQYF. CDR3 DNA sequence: TGCAGTGCCGCGGGACTAGCGGGAGCAGATACGCAGTATTTT.

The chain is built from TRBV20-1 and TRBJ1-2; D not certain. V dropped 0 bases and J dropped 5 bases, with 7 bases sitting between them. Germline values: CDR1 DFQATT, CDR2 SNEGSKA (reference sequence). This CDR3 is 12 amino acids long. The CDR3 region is CSARESGYGYTF. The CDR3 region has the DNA TGCAGTGCTAGAGAATCGGGGTATGGCTACACCTTC.

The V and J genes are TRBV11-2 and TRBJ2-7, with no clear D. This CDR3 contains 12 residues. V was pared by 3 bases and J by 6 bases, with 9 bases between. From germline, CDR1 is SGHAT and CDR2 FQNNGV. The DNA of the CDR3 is TGTGCCAGCAGCTTCCCAAACGGCGAGCAGTACTTC. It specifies CASSFPNGEQYF. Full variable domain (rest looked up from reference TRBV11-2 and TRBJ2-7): EAGVAQSPRYKIIEKRQSVAFWCNPISGHATLYWYQQILGQGPKLLIQFQNNGVVDDSQLPKDRFSAERLKGVDSTLKIQPAKLEDSAVYLCASSFPNGEQYFGPGTRLTVT.

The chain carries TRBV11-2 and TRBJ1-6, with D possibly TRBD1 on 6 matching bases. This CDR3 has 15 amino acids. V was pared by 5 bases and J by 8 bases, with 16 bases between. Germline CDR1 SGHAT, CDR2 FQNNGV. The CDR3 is CASSGEGGTHSPLHF. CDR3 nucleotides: TGTGCCAGCAGCGGGGAAGGAGGGACACATTCACCCCTCCACTTT.

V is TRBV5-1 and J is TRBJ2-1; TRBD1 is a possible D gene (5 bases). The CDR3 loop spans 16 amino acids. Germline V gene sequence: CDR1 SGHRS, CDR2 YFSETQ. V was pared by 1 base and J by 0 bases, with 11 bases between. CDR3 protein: CASSLRGSSSYNEQFF. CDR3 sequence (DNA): TGCGCCAGCAGCTTGAGGGGTTCAAGCTCCTACAATGAGCAGTTCTTC.

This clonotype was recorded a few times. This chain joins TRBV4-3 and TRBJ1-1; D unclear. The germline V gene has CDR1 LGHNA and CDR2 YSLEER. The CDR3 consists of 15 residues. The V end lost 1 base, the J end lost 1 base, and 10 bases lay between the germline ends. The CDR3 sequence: CASSQATVKNTEAFF. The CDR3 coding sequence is TGCGCCAGCAGCCAAGCCACAGTGAAGAACACTGAAGCTTTCTTT.

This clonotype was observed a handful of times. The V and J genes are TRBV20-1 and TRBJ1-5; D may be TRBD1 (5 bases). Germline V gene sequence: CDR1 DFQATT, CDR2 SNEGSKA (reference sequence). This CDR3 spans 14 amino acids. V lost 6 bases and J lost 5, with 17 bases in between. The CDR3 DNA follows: TGCAGTGCCTCGGGGCCGGCCGCAGATCAGCCCCAGCATTTT. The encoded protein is CSASGPAADQPQHF.

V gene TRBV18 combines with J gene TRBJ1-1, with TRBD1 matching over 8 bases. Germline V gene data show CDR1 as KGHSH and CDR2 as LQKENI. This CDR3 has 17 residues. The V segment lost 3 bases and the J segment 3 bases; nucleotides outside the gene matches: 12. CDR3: CASSPPGQAFVDTEAFF. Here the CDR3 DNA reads TGTGCCAGCTCACCGCCGGGACAGGCCTTTGTGGACACTGAAGCTTTCTTT.